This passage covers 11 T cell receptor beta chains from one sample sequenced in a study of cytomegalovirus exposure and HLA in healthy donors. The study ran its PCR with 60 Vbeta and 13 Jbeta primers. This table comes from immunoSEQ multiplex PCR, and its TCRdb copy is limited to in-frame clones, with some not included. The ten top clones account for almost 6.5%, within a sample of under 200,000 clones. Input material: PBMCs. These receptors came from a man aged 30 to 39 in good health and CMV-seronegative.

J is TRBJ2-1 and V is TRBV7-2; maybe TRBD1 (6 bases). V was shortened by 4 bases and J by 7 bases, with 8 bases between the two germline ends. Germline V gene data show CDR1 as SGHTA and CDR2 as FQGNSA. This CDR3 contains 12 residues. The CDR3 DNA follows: TGTGCCAGCAGCTCGGACAGAAATGAGCAGTTCTTC. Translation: CASSSDRNEQFF.

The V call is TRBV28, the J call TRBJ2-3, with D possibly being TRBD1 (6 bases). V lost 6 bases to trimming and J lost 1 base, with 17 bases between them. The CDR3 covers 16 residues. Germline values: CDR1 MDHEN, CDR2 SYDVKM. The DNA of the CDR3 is TGTGCCAGCAGCCCCCCGGTTCCAGGGGGCACAGATACGCAGTATTTT. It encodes CASSPPVPGGTDTQYF.

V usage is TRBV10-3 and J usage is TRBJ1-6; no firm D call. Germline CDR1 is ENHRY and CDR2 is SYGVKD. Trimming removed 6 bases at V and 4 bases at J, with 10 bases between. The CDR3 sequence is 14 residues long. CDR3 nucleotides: TGTGCCATCAGCCGGGAATCATATAATTCACCCCTCCACTTT. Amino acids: CAISRESYNSPLHF.

In DNA, the CDR3 is TGTGCCAGCTCACCCACAGGGGGCAACGCTGAAGCTTTCTTT. Translated, it gives CASSPTGGNAEAFF. The chain couples TRBV18 to TRBJ1-1; 9 nucleotides agree with TRBD1. J lost 6 bases, V lost 3 bases, and 5 bases had no gene match. CDR3 length equals 14 residues. Per the germline V gene, CDR1 is KGHSH and CDR2 is LQKENI.

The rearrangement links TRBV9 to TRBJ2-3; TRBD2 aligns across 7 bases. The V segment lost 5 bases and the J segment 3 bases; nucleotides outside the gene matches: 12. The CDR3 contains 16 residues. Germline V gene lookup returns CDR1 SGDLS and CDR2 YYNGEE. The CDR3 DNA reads TGTGCCAGCAGGAGGATGAGGCGACTAGCAACAGATACGCAGTATTTT. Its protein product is CASRRMRRLATDTQYF. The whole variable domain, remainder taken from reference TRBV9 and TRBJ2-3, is DSGVTQTPKHLITATGQRVTLRCSPRSGDLSVYWYQQSLDQGLQFLIQYYNGEERAKGNILERFSAQQFPDLHSELNLSSLELGDSALYFCASRRMRRLATDTQYFGPGTRLTVL.

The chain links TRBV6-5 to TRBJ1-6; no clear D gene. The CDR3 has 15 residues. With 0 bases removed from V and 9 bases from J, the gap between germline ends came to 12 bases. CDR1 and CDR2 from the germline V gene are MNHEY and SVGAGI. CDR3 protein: CASSYSNQNLSPLHF. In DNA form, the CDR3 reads TGTGCCAGCAGTTACTCGAATCAGAATCTTTCACCCCTCCACTTT.

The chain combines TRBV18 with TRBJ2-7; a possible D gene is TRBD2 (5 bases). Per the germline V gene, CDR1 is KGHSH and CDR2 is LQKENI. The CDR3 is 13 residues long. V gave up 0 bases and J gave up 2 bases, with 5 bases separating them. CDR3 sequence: CASSPPGTYEQYF. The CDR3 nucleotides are TGTGCCAGCTCACCACCCGGGACCTACGAGCAGTACTTC.

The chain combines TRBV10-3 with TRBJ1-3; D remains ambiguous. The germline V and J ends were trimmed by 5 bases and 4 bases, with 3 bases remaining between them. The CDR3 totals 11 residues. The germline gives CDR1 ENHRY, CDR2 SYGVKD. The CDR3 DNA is TGTGCCATCAGTCAAGGAAACACCATATATTTT. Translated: CAISQGNTIYF.

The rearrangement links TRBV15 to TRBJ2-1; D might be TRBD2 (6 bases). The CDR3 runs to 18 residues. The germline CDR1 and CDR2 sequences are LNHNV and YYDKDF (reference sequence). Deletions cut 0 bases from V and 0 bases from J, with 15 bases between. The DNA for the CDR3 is TGTGCCACCAGCAGAGATGTTGCGGGGTTGGCCTCCTACAATGAGCAGTTCTTC. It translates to CATSRDVAGLASYNEQFF.

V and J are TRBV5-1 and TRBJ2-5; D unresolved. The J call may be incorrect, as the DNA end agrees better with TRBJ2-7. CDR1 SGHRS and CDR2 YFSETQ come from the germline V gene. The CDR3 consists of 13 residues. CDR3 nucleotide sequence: TGCGCCAGCAGCTTGGGGCAGAACTACGAGCAGTACTTC. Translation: CASSLGQNYEQYF.

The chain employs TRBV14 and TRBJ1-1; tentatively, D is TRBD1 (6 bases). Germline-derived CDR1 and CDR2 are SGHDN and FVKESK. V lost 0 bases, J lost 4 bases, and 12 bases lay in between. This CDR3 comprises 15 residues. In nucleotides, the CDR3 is TGTGCCAGCAGCCAAGAAATAGGGGGTGGCACTGAAGCTTTCTTT. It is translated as CASSQEIGGGTEAFF.